This T cell receptor beta chain was obtained from a study of identical twins. TCRdb re-called the 5' RACE reads through MiXCR, storing one row per CDR3 protein. Of 600,000 to 850,000 distinct CDR3 sequences in the sample, around a sixth were seen once. This CDR3 has 15 residues. Germline V lookup: CDR1 LGHDT, CDR2 YNNKEL (reference sequence). V shed 1 base and J 5 bases; nucleotides not matched to a gene: 5. The same specimen was also included in a second study, on T cells expressing NK-cell markers. That source reports: In several experiments, an anti-gamma-delta TCR antibody restricted sorting to alpha-beta TCR T cells.

The receptor was isolated from a woman younger than 30 in good health. The sample taken for sequencing was PBMCs. This chain links TRBV3-1 with TRBJ2-3, with 8 bases lining up with TRBD1. CDR3 sequence: CASSQVQGGRDTQYF. CDR3 nucleotide sequence: TGTGCCAGCAGCCAAGTACAGGGGGGAAGAGATACGCAGTATTTT.